This T cell receptor beta chain originates from a study of PD-L1 blockade in urothelial cancer. Looking at the study overall: The median number of T cells present in blood samples was 140,000 to 150,000.

Assay used: immunoSEQ multiplex PCR; TCRdb lists only in-frame clones, some missing. This table holds almost 50,000 clones, around 80% found once. The time point was: pretreatment peripheral blood. The TCR sequence derives from a man between 70 and 80 years old with urothelial cancer. The source material was PBMCs, sampled around atezolizumab (anti-PD-L1) treatment.

CDR3 sequence (DNA): TGTGCCAGCAGCACCGGGTCCCGCAATCAGCCCCAGCATTTT. Encoded protein: CASSTGSRNQPQHF. The chain joins TRBV28 to TRBJ1-5; unclear D gene. CDR1 is MDHEN and CDR2 is SYDVKM in the germline V gene. Trimming pared 6 bases from V and 2 bases from J, leaving 11 bases between. There are 14 residues in the CDR3. Drawing the rest from reference TRBV28 and TRBJ1-5, the complete variable domain is DVKVTQSSRYLVKRTGEKVFLECVQDMDHENMFWYRQDPGLGLRLIYFSYDVKMKEKGDIPEGYSVSREKKERFSLILESASTNQTSMYLCASSTGSRNQPQHFGDGTRLSIL.